One and the same sample provided the 16 T cell receptor beta chains below, sequenced in a study of shared clonotypes between healthy human individuals. The data were produced by immunoSEQ multiplex PCR, yet TCRdb's version contains in-frame clones alone and is incomplete. Of more than 850,000 clones listed, approximately 80% are singletons. Sequences were obtained from memory CD4+ T cells from PBMCs. Subset defined: CD45RA-negative fraction. These receptors originate from a young man in good health. Some clones in this sample may be carry-over from other donors' samples.

A few counts support this clone. This clone may be a read error of a much larger clone one base away. In DNA, the CDR3 is TGTGCCAGCAGCGCCGACAGGGGGGGTGGCTACACCTTC. This codes for CASSADRGGGYTF. This sequence joins TRBV7-3 and TRBJ1-2; 9 nucleotides align to TRBD1. Trimming took 5 bases from V and 7 from J; bases not matched to a gene: 5. Germline-derived CDR1 and CDR2 are SGHTA and FQGTGA. This CDR3 has 13 residues.

Written as DNA, the CDR3 is TGTGCCAGCAGCCCGCCGGTCGGGAGCACAGATACGCAGTATTTT. It yields the protein CASSPPVGSTDTQYF. The chain uses TRBV4-2 and TRBJ2-3; D gene uncertain. With 4 bases removed from V and 0 bases from J, the gap between germline ends came to 11 bases. The germline gives CDR1 LGHNA, CDR2 YNFKEQ. The CDR3 is made up of 15 amino acids.

The J gene is TRBJ2-2, the V gene TRBV11-2; 12 nucleotides line up with TRBD2. V was clipped by 5 bases and J by 6 bases; unmatched bases: 4. The CDR3 is 15 amino acids. Germline V lookup: CDR1 SGHAT, CDR2 FQNNGV. The DNA of the CDR3 is TGTGCCAGCAGCCAGACTAGCGGGAGCCCCGGGGAGCTGTTTTTT. It translates to CASSQTSGSPGELFF.

The chain couples TRBV19 to TRBJ2-7; TRBD1 might be the D (5 bases). Germline CDR1 LNHDA, CDR2 SQIVND (reference sequence). Trimming pared 3 bases from V and 8 bases from J, leaving 14 bases between. This CDR3 is built from 13 residues. The DNA of the CDR3 is TGTGCCAGTAGTATCTCAGGGATGGGGAAGCAGTACTTC. Its translation: CASSISGMGKQYF.

The chain is built from TRBV7-3 and TRBJ2-3; D call uncertain. Germline V CDR1 and CDR2: SGHTA, FQGTGA. V shed 3 bases and J shed 5 bases, with 6 bases lying between them. This CDR3 is built from 12 residues. CDR3 sequence: CASSFDVDTQYF. The DNA of the CDR3 is TGTGCCAGCAGCTTTGACGTAGATACGCAGTATTTT.

The chain couples TRBV5-6 to TRBJ2-5; D gene uncertain. The CDR3 covers 13 residues. V was cut by 4 bases and J by 7 bases, with 14 bases left in between. Germline V gene lookup returns CDR1 SGHDT and CDR2 YYEEEE. CDR3 amino acids: CASSNFDSGTQYF. In nucleotides, the CDR3 is TGTGCCAGCAGCAACTTTGATTCTGGGACCCAGTACTTC.

There are a few counts of this clone. The rearrangement links TRBV28 to TRBJ1-2, with D perhaps matching TRBD1 (6 bases). This CDR3 contains 14 residues. V was pared by 1 base and J by 2 bases, with 8 bases between. The V gene's germline CDR1 is MDHEN and CDR2 SYDVKM. The chain's CDR3 is CASSLLGGNYGYTF. The CDR3, as DNA: TGTGCCAGCAGTTTATTGGGGGGCAACTATGGCTACACCTTC.

This clone was seen a single time. This sequence joins TRBV11-3 and TRBJ1-1; tentatively, D is TRBD1 (6 bases). This CDR3 has 12 residues. The germline V and J ends were trimmed by 8 bases and 8 bases, with 15 bases remaining between them. CDR1 is SGHNT, CDR2 YENEEA, per germline. CDR3 nucleotide sequence: TGTGCCAGCTCCGGGGGGCAGACAGAAGCTTTCTTT. This codes for CASSGGQTEAFF.

V is TRBV11-1 and J is TRBJ2-7, with no clear D. V was pared by 4 bases and J by 12 bases, with 13 bases between. CDR3 length: 11 amino acids. Germline-derived CDR1 and CDR2 are SGHAT and FQDESV (reference sequence). CDR3: CASSSVFTAYF. The CDR3 DNA is TGTGCCAGCAGCTCAGTCTTCACAGCGTACTTC.

The chain has TRBV7-2 and TRBJ2-7, with 7 bases that match TRBD2. CDR1 SGHTA and CDR2 FQGNSA come from the germline V gene. V gave up 2 bases and J gave up 5 bases; unmatched junction bases: 9. The CDR3 runs 15 residues. The CDR3 loop reads CASSLQSGTRDEQYF. CDR3 nucleotide sequence: TGTGCCAGCAGCTTACAAAGCGGGACGAGGGACGAGCAGTACTTC.

CDR3 bases: TGTGCCAGCAGTACCAGGACAGGGACCCACGAGCAGTACTTC. Translated, it gives CASSTRTGTHEQYF. The chain employs TRBV28 and TRBJ2-7; 8 bases align to TRBD1. The germline V gene has CDR1 MDHEN and CDR2 SYDVKM. V gave up 5 bases and J gave up 5 bases; unmatched junction bases: 8. The CDR3 totals 14 residues.

The gene calls are TRBV11-1 and TRBJ2-3, with D unresolved. The germline gives CDR1 SGHAT, CDR2 FQDESV (reference sequence). The length of the CDR3 is 14 residues. The V and J ends lost 8 bases and 1 base respectively, with 13 bases between them. DNA for the CDR3: TGTGCCAGCGGCTCGGCTTCGCGCACAGATACGCAGTATTTT. It yields the protein CASGSASRTDTQYF.

This clone occurred a few times. V is TRBV27 and J is TRBJ2-2; 11 positions match TRBD2. J gave up 5 bases and V 6 bases, and 8 bases lay outside the gene matches. Germline V gives CDR1 MNHEY, CDR2 SMNVEV (reference sequence). This CDR3 spans 16 amino acids. The CDR3 loop is CASRGTSGRLTGELFF. The CDR3 DNA reads TGTGCCAGCAGGGGTACTAGCGGGAGACTGACCGGGGAGCTGTTTTTT.

The chain is built from TRBV30 and TRBJ1-2; the match to TRBD1 covers 8 bases. Trimming cost V 4 bases and J 8 bases; bases outside gene matches: 15. There are 15 residues in the CDR3. Germline V lookup: CDR1 GTSNPN, CDR2 SVGIG (reference sequence). This CDR3 is CAWNERTGTSGGYTF. CDR3 DNA: TGTGCCTGGAATGAAAGGACAGGGACCTCTGGGGGCTACACCTTC.

This clone has a single count. This may come from a read error, since a much larger clone is one base off. Other nucleotide sequences in the sample specify the same CDR3. The chain uses TRBV7-2 and TRBJ1-2; D may be TRBD1 (6 bases). Germline loops: CDR1 SGHTA, CDR2 FQGNSA. The V gene lost 2 bases and the J gene lost 5 bases, with 6 bases spanning the gap. The CDR3 spans 12 residues. Here the CDR3 reads CASSLQGYGYTF. The CDR3 region has the DNA TGTGCCAGCAGCTTACAGGGGTATGGCTACACCTTC.

Concerning this clone itself: Other DNA sequences from this sample encode an identical CDR3 as well. The chain recombines TRBV5-1 with TRBJ1-5; no definite D call. The germline V gene encodes CDR1 SGHRS and CDR2 YFSETQ. The CDR3 contains 14 residues. With 2 bases removed from V and 1 base from J, the gap between germline ends came to 7 bases. CDR3 sequence: CASSFDGSNQPQHF. The CDR3 DNA sequence: TGCGCCAGCAGCTTTGACGGAAGCAATCAGCCCCAGCATTTT.